What follows describes a single T cell receptor beta chain. The data derive from a study of blood T cell repertoires in COVID-19. The data were produced by immunoSEQ multiplex PCR, yet TCRdb's version contains in-frame clones alone and is incomplete. In the table there are roughly 4,800 clones, more than 70% of which are singletons. Patients in Seattle were enrolled during active infection, then followed longitudinally. Germline lookup yields CDR1 LNHDA and CDR2 SQIVND (reference sequence). V shed 3 bases and J 5 bases; nucleotides not matched to a gene: 1. This CDR3 comprises 13 residues. Material: peripheral blood. This chain uses TRBV19 with TRBJ2-5; 9 bases map to TRBD1. The TCR originated in a man between 65 and 79 years old with COVID-19, enrolled during active disease. The DNA of the CDR3 is TGTGCCAGTAGTATCGACAGGGGGGAGACCCAGTACTTC. Translation: CASSIDRGETQYF.